The sequence of this TCR beta chain was determined in a study of molecular identifiers for immune sequencing clone quantification. The CDR3 spans 17 residues. Losses at the gene ends were 5 bases for V and 3 bases for J; bases not matched to a gene: 14. Bulk TCR libraries used previously described methods and listed TCR primers. TCRdb recomputed calls from the PCR reads with MiXCR, one row per CDR3 protein. The sample holds about 320,000 distinct CDR3 sequences, over 20% seen once. Researchers sorted naive CD8 T cells as cells that were CD8+CD4-CCR7+CD45RA+. As to this clonotype: This may arise from a read error, as a much more abundant clone is one base away. The conserved phenylalanine or tryptophan normally closing the CDR3 is absent here, so this likely arose from a read error.

The chain employs TRBV12-3 or TRBV12-4 and TRBJ1-1, with 8 bases aligning to TRBD1. Sequenced: naive CD8+ T cells from blood, with Jurkat cell RNA spiked in. The subset is: FACS-sorted CD8+CD4-CCR7+CD45RA+ naive T cells. The TCR was taken from a human donor in good health. Some libraries in this study had Jurkat cell RNA spiked in. CDR3 DNA: TGTGCCAGCAGTCCGACTCGGGGACAGGAGAAGGACACTGAAGCTTTCCTT. It is translated as CASSPTRGQEKDTEAFL.